This TCR beta chain was profiled in a study of OX40 agonist ivuxolimab in advanced cancers. For the study at large: Previous treatment with anti-PD-1, anti-PD-L1 or anti-CTLA-4 therapy was allowed; 35% to 50% had received some.

V was clipped by 0 bases and J by 3 bases, with 11 bases between them. The length of the CDR3 is 15 residues. Germline-derived CDR1 and CDR2 are MNHEY and SVGAGI. At cycle 4 day 1, cycle 7 day 1, and baseline, blood was sampled. Assay used: immunoSEQ multiplex PCR; TCRdb lists only in-frame clones, some missing. This repertoire shows around 53,000 clones, around 84% found once; its top ten account for around 20%. Sequences were derived from CD4+ or CD8+ T cells sorted from blood, sampled in a trial of the OX40 agonist ivuxolimab. The rearrangement links TRBV6-5 to TRBJ1-1; D unresolved. This TCR came from an adult with an advanced solid tumor such as melanoma, head and neck, liver or kidney cancer. The CDR3 loop reads CASSYSVGGDTEAFF. For the CDR3, the DNA is TGTGCCAGCAGTTACTCGGTTGGTGGGGACACTGAAGCTTTCTTT.